These 31 T cell receptor beta chains came from one sample sequenced in a study of regulatory T cells in long-lasting Graves disease. Documented time point: newly diagnosed GD, antithyroid drugs for less than 3 months. The TCR library was made from RNA extracted from PBMCs. Investigators prepared the TCR beta libraries by applying iRepertoire HTBI primers and Arm-PCR of CDR3 regions. Each CDR3 protein is one row after TCRdb ran MiXCR on the multiplex PCR reads. The repertoire holds around 400,000 distinct CDR3 sequences, with less than 20% as singletons. Sequencing used peripheral blood mononuclear cells (PBMCs), obtained at new diagnosis, from a patient treated with antithyroid drugs. All receptors come from a female donor with Graves disease.

This clonotype was seen at least ten times. V gene TRBV6-1 combines with J gene TRBJ1-2, with no clear D. The length of the CDR3 is 13 residues. The V and J ends lost 7 bases and 5 bases respectively, with 14 bases between them. The V gene's germline CDR1 is MNHNS and CDR2 SASEGT. This CDR3 reads CASTNSPTYGYTF. The CDR3 nucleotides read TGTGCCAGCACCAACTCACCGACTTATGGCTACACCTTC.

This clonotype was recorded many times. The rearrangement uses TRBV20-1 and TRBJ2-5; TRBD2 agrees at 11 bases. This CDR3 is built from 15 residues. The germline CDR1 and CDR2 sequences are DFQATT and SNEGSKA (reference sequence). V dropped 2 bases and J dropped 4; count of bases not matched to a gene: 6. CDR3 sequence reads: CSARISGGARETQYF. The CDR3 bases are TGCAGTGCTAGAATTAGCGGGGGGGCAAGAGAGACCCAGTACTTC.

This clonotype came up many times. This chain links TRBV28 with TRBJ2-1, with 8 bases lining up with TRBD1. The trim removed 2 bases at V and 12 bases at J, leaving 6 bases unmatched. This CDR3 is built from 13 residues. In germline, CDR1 is MDHEN, CDR2 SYDVKM. In DNA form, the CDR3 reads TGTGCCAGCAGTTTAGCACACACAGGGGGGCAGTTCTTC. Translation: CASSLAHTGGQFF.

The rearrangement joins TRBV20-1 to TRBJ1-2, with unresolved D. The germline V gene has CDR1 DFQATT and CDR2 SNEGSKA (reference sequence). V lost 1 base, J lost 2 bases, and 8 bases lay in between. This CDR3 is built from 13 residues. DNA for the CDR3: TGCAGTGCTAGAGTGCAGGCCAACTATGGCTACACCTTC. Its translation is CSARVQANYGYTF.

The J gene is TRBJ1-3, the V gene TRBV12-5; no clear D gene. Germline V CDR1 and CDR2: LGHNT, FRNRAP. The CDR3 extends over 15 amino acids. V dropped 1 base and J dropped 0 bases, with 7 bases sitting between them. CDR3 protein: CASGLGVISGNTIYF. The CDR3, as DNA: TGTGCTAGTGGTTTGGGGGTGATCTCTGGAAACACCATATATTTT.

This clonotype was detected a few times. In DNA, the CDR3 is TGTGCCAGCTTCAACCAGAGACTCAAGCGGGCCGGGGAGCTGTTTTTT. This sequence encodes CASFNQRLKRAGELFF. The chain links TRBV12-3 or TRBV12-4 to TRBJ2-2; D might be TRBD2 (6 bases). The CDR3 covers 16 residues. The V end was cut by 8 bases, the J end by 6 bases, with 22 bases between.

This clonotype was seen many times. The V gene is TRBV12-3 or TRBV12-4, the J gene TRBJ2-4; D ambiguous. The CDR3 consists of 14 residues. Trimming stripped 3 bases from V and 2 bases from J, with 8 bases between. The CDR3 is CASSFGYSKNIQYF. For the CDR3, the DNA is TGTGCCAGCAGTTTCGGGTATTCCAAAAACATTCAGTACTTC.

To note about this clonotype: A much larger clone is a single base away; this may be a read error. This sequence joins TRBV7-3 and TRBJ2-2, with D perhaps TRBD2 (6 bases). The CDR3 contains 16 residues. The germline CDR1 and CDR2 sequences are SGHTA and FQGTGA. The CDR3 spells CASSGGIEQNTGGLFF. The CDR3 region has the DNA TGTGCCAGCAGCGGAGGGATCGAGCAGAACACCGGGGGGCTGTTTTTT.

This clonotype was recorded a few times. The V gene is TRBV7-6, the J gene TRBJ2-1; 8 bases are shared with TRBD1. Per germline, CDR1 SGHVS and CDR2 FNYEAQ. J lost 0 bases, V lost 5 bases, and 6 bases had no gene match. The CDR3 totals 16 residues. CDR3 sequence reads: CASSPIRGPSYNEQFF. The CDR3 DNA is TGTGCCAGCAGCCCCATCAGGGGGCCCTCCTACAATGAGCAGTTCTTC.

The chain combines TRBV19 with TRBJ2-7; D uncertain. Germline V gives CDR1 LNHDA, CDR2 SQIVND (reference sequence). V gave up 3 bases and J gave up 2 bases, with 8 bases separating them. The length of the CDR3 is 13 residues. The CDR3 DNA sequence: TGTGCCAGTAGTATGGGCGACACCTACGAGCAGTACTTC. It is translated as CASSMGDTYEQYF.

This clonotype has ten or more counts. The J gene is TRBJ1-1, the V gene TRBV5-1; 7 nucleotides match TRBD1. V was pared by 3 bases and J by 0 bases, with 8 bases of the junction left unmatched. CDR1 SGHRS and CDR2 YFSETQ come from the germline V gene. This CDR3 has 16 amino acids. The CDR3 nucleotides are TGCGCCAGCAGCTCCACCGGGACAGCTATGAACACTGAAGCTTTCTTT. It encodes CASSSTGTAMNTEAFF.

The chain recombines TRBV11-3 with TRBJ2-1; unclear D gene. The CDR3 spans 14 residues. Germline loops: CDR1 SGHNT, CDR2 YENEEA. The V and J ends lost 5 bases and 3 bases respectively, with 11 bases between them. The DNA of the CDR3 is TGTGCCAGCAGCCCCGTCTACAGCTACAATGAGCAGTTCTTC. Amino acids: CASSPVYSYNEQFF. The full variable domain, completed using reference TRBV11-3 and TRBJ2-1, is EAGVVQSPRYKIIEKKQPVAFWCNPISGHNTLYWYLQNLGQGPELLIRYENEEAVDDSQLPKDRFSAERLKGVDSTLKIQPAELGDSAVYLCASSPVYSYNEQFFGPGTRLTVL.

There are many counts of this clonotype. The CDR3 loop is CASSPTTAFF. In nucleotides, the CDR3 is TGTGCCAGCAGTCCCACGACAGCTTTCTTT. V and J are TRBV27 and TRBJ1-1; D is unresolved. Between the trimmed V and J ends, which lost 5 bases and 10 bases, there was a span of 8 bases. CDR1 and CDR2 from the germline V gene are MNHEY and SMNVEV (reference sequence). The length of the CDR3 is 10 residues.

This clonotype was detected many times. J is TRBJ2-5 and V is TRBV28; D unclear. The CDR3 consists of 12 residues. V was clipped by 6 bases and J by 4 bases, with 9 bases between them. From germline, CDR1 is MDHEN and CDR2 SYDVKM. The CDR3, as DNA: TGTGCCAGCAGGAGGAGCTTAGAGACCCAGTACTTC. This sequence encodes CASRRSLETQYF. The full variable domain, in which reference TRBV28 and TRBJ2-5 provide the parts outside the CDR3, is DVKVTQSSRYLVKRTGEKVFLECVQDMDHENMFWYRQDPGLGLRLIYFSYDVKMKEKGDIPEGYSVSREKKERFSLILESASTNQTSMYLCASRRSLETQYFGPGTRLLVL.

There are many counts of this clonotype. This rearrangement joins TRBV20-1 to TRBJ2-5; 14 nucleotides match TRBD2. The CDR3 is 15 amino acids. Germline V lookup: CDR1 DFQATT, CDR2 SNEGSKA (reference sequence). V lost 5 bases and J lost 9; bases outside the gene matches: 11. The CDR3: CSAGPLGLAGVPQYF. Written as DNA, the CDR3 is TGCAGTGCTGGACCGTTGGGACTAGCGGGAGTACCCCAGTACTTC.

In its sample, this clonotype was seen many times. This chain connects TRBV27 to TRBJ1-5, with 7 bases fitting TRBD1. The V gene's germline CDR1 is MNHEY and CDR2 SMNVEV (reference sequence). The CDR3 covers 16 residues. The ends lost 1 base at V and 5 bases at J; junction bases unmatched: 8. In DNA form, the CDR3 reads TGTGCCAGCAGTTTATTCCGGGACAGCCCTTATCAGCCCCAGCATTTT. Its translation is CASSLFRDSPYQPQHF.

Only a few counts were recorded for this clonotype. This chain joins TRBV10-3 and TRBJ1-2, with D unclear. V was clipped by 0 bases and J by 4 bases, with 15 bases between them. In germline, CDR1 is ENHRY, CDR2 SYGVKD. This CDR3 comprises 16 residues. CDR3 sequence: CAISESGNSPFYGYTF. DNA of the CDR3: TGTGCCATCAGTGAGTCGGGGAACAGCCCATTCTATGGCTACACCTTC.

This clonotype has just a few counts. This rearrangement joins TRBV9 to TRBJ1-6, with 8 bases lining up with TRBD1. The CDR3 runs 15 residues. CDR1 is SGDLS, CDR2 YYNGEE, per germline. Germline trimming cut 4 bases from V and 9 bases from J; bases unmatched to any gene: 9. The chain's CDR3 is CASSPCGRGLSPLHF. The CDR3 nucleotides are TGTGCCAGCAGCCCCTGTGGCAGGGGGCTTTCACCCCTCCACTTT. The variable domain in full, completed from reference TRBV9 and TRBJ1-6, reads DSGVTQTPKHLITATGQRVTLRCSPRSGDLSVYWYQQSLDQGLQFLIQYYNGEERAKGNILERFSAQQFPDLHSELNLSSLELGDSALYFCASSPCGRGLSPLHFGNGTRLTVT.

The J gene is TRBJ2-7, the V gene TRBV20-1; TRBD2 matches at 14 bases. CDR1 and CDR2 from the germline V gene are DFQATT and SNEGSKA (reference sequence). J gave up 5 bases and V 1 base, and 13 bases lay outside the gene matches. CDR3 length: 18 residues. CDR3 bases: TGCAGTGCTAGAGCCCTGACTAGCGGGAGGGCAGGGGGCCACGAGCAGTACTTC. This codes for CSARALTSGRAGGHEQYF.

This chain's CDR3 is CASSFTGMLPGNTIYF. The CDR3 DNA reads as TGTGCCAGCAGCTTCACAGGGATGCTCCCTGGAAACACCATATATTTT. The rearrangement uses TRBV7-9 and TRBJ1-3; D is perhaps TRBD1 (6 bases). The V and J ends lost 3 bases and 2 bases respectively, with 14 bases between them. CDR1 is SEHNR and CDR2 is FQNEAQ in the germline V gene (reference sequence). The CDR3 length is 16 residues.

This clonotype came up many times. The chain recombines TRBV30 with TRBJ2-3; D might be TRBD2 (5 bases). Per the germline V gene, CDR1 is GTSNPN and CDR2 is SVGIG (reference sequence). V gave up 3 bases and J gave up 0 bases, with 13 bases separating them. This CDR3 has 15 amino acids. The CDR3: CAWSLAGGSTDTQYF. The CDR3 nucleotides read TGTGCCTGGAGCCTTGCGGGCGGGAGCACAGATACGCAGTATTTT.

V and J are TRBV27 and TRBJ2-5; unclear D gene. In germline, CDR1 is MNHEY, CDR2 SMNVEV (reference sequence). The CDR3 sequence is 12 residues long. The V end lost 8 bases, the J end lost 5 bases, and 12 bases lay between the germline ends. In DNA form, the CDR3 reads TGTGCCAGCGGGATTTCCATGGAGACCCAGTACTTC. It is translated as CASGISMETQYF.

The sample holds many counts of this clonotype. The chain is built from TRBV3-1 and TRBJ2-5; D might be TRBD2 (5 bases). This CDR3 comprises 14 residues. Germline lookup yields CDR1 LGHDT and CDR2 YNNKEL (reference sequence). Trimming stripped 2 bases from V and 5 bases from J, with 12 bases between. CDR3 DNA: TGTGCCAGCAGCCAACACGGGGTGGCGGAGACCCAGTACTTC. Encoded protein: CASSQHGVAETQYF.

The chain uses TRBV25-1 and TRBJ2-1; 9 bases align to TRBD2. The germline V gene has CDR1 MGHDK and CDR2 SYGVNS. V trimming: 6 bases; J trimming: 4 bases; junction bases outside the gene matches: 7. The CDR3 covers 15 residues. In DNA form, the CDR3 reads TGTGCCAGCAGGCGGGAGGGCCCTATATACAATGAGCAGTTCTTC. It specifies CASRREGPIYNEQFF.

This clonotype was seen repeatedly, ten times or more. This chain connects TRBV19 to TRBJ2-1, with 9 bases aligning to TRBD1. The trim removed 6 bases at V and 8 bases at J, leaving 11 bases unmatched. Germline loops: CDR1 LNHDA, CDR2 SQIVND (reference sequence). The CDR3 runs 15 residues. CDR3 nucleotide sequence: TGTGCCAGTAGGATTACAGGGGGCTCGGTGGATGAGCAGTTCTTC. Translated: CASRITGGSVDEQFF.

This clonotype was detected ten times or more. This chain connects TRBV6-1 to TRBJ2-1; 10 bases align to TRBD2. Germline loops: CDR1 MNHNS, CDR2 SASEGT. V shed 6 bases, J shed 2 bases, and the junction held 4 bases outside the gene matches. The length of the CDR3 is 15 residues. Here the CDR3 DNA reads TGTGCCAGCAGGTCGAGCGGGAGGGCCTACAATGAGCAGTTCTTC. Amino acid sequence: CASRSSGRAYNEQFF.

In this sample, this clonotype turned up many times. The chain carries TRBV5-1 and TRBJ1-1; perhaps TRBD1 as D (5 bases). Trimming removed 3 bases from V and 0 bases from J, with 12 bases in between. In germline, CDR1 is SGHRS, CDR2 YFSETQ. This CDR3 region has 15 residues. CDR3 nucleotide sequence: TGCGCCAGCAGCTCGAAAACAGGACTGAACACTGAAGCTTTCTTT. Protein: CASSSKTGLNTEAFF.

In its sample, this clonotype was seen a few times. The rearrangement uses TRBV6-2 or TRBV6-3 and TRBJ2-5; no clear D gene. Trimming left V 7 bases short and J 5 bases short, with 11 bases between. Per germline, CDR1 MNHEY and CDR2 SVGEGT. The CDR3 totals 12 residues. The CDR3 region has the DNA TGTGCCAGCACCTTAAATTCGGAGACCCAGTACTTC. Translation: CASTLNSETQYF.

A note on this clonotype: This may be a read error: a much more frequent sequence differs by one nucleotide. The chain employs TRBV6-1 and TRBJ2-3; 11 bases align to TRBD2. The trim removed 8 bases at V and 8 bases at J, leaving 12 bases unmatched. The germline V gene has CDR1 MNHNS and CDR2 SASEGT. The CDR3 length is 15 residues. CDR3 DNA sequence: TGTGCCAGCCGGTCGGTAGCGGGGGGGCTCGGTACGCAGTATTTT. Residues: CASRSVAGGLGTQYF.

This clonotype was seen at least ten times. The chain links TRBV6-1 to TRBJ1-2; TRBD1 might be the D (5 bases). V was cut by 8 bases and J by 7 bases, with 26 bases left in between. This CDR3 contains 16 residues. Germline-derived CDR1 and CDR2 are MNHNS and SASEGT. CDR3 residues: CASLPAQAQRWSGYTF. The DNA for the CDR3 is TGTGCCAGCCTACCTGCACAGGCTCAGAGATGGAGTGGCTACACCTTC.

This clonotype has just a few counts. This sequence joins TRBV7-9 and TRBJ2-5, with 7 bases identical to TRBD1. The V segment lost 3 bases and the J segment 5 bases; nucleotides outside the gene matches: 9. Germline CDR1 reads SEHNR; CDR2 reads FQNEAQ (reference sequence). CDR3 size: 15 residues. Here the CDR3 DNA reads TGTGCCAGCAGCTTCGGACAGGCTCTTTGGGAGACCCAGTACTTC. Translated, it gives CASSFGQALWETQYF.